Here is one T cell receptor beta chain with its context. Its antigen is not known. The data were obtained in a study of T cell repertoires in cytomegalovirus infection. Study-wide context: Selected CMV epitopes included recently identified HLA-C-restricted ones as well as well-studied HLA-B-restricted ones. Findings of the study overall: Dominating the ex vivo response were HLA-C-restricted CMV-specific TCR beta clonotypes.

TCRdb redid the calling of the reads with MiXCR, one entry per CDR3 protein. The sample has a few hundred thousand distinct CDR3 sequences; 35% to 50% are singletons. The CDR3 contains 16 residues. The germline V gene has CDR1 MGHDK and CDR2 SYGVNS. V trimming: 1 base; J trimming: 8 bases; junction bases outside the gene matches: 5. The chain joins TRBV25-1 to TRBJ2-1; 13 nucleotides match TRBD2. The specimen comprised cultured PBMCs, sampled from culture after CMV antigen stimulation. The clonotype originates from a human donor in good health (CMV status not recorded). Some clones in this sample may be carry-over from other donors' samples. Here the CDR3 DNA reads TGTGCCAGCAGTGAATCGACTAGCGGGGGGTTGGATGAGCAGTTCTTC. Encoded protein: CASSESTSGGLDEQFF.